In this sample, the clone carrying this TCR beta chain turned up once. Its antigen is unidentified. V lost 0 bases and J 7 bases, leaving 9 bases between the germline ends. The CDR3 spans 14 residues. In germline, CDR1 is LGHNA, CDR2 YNFKEQ. Sequencing was performed with immunoSEQ multiplex PCR; in TCRdb, only in-frame clones are kept and a portion is missing. The table records fewer than 85,000 clones, 65% to 85% of them present only once. At baseline, cycle 4 day 1, and cycle 7 day 1, blood was sampled. This specimen comes from a study of OX40 agonist ivuxolimab in advanced cancers. As for the study in general: Having had anti-PD-1, anti-PD-L1 or anti-CTLA-4 therapy before was allowed, and under 50% had some. In three patients, partial responses were observed, one with hepatocellular carcinoma and two with cutaneous melanoma.

General study results and limits: Antigen specificity of clonally expanded peripheral T cells was not established.

The specimen comprised CD4+ or CD8+ T cells sorted from blood, sampled in a trial of the OX40 agonist ivuxolimab. This chain connects TRBV4-2 to TRBJ2-2, with D possibly TRBD1 on 6 matching bases. The TCR comes from an adult with an advanced solid tumor such as melanoma, head and neck, liver or kidney cancer. The CDR3 DNA is TGTGCCAGCAGCCAAGATACAGGGAACGGGGAGCTGTTTTTT. The encoded protein is CASSQDTGNGELFF.